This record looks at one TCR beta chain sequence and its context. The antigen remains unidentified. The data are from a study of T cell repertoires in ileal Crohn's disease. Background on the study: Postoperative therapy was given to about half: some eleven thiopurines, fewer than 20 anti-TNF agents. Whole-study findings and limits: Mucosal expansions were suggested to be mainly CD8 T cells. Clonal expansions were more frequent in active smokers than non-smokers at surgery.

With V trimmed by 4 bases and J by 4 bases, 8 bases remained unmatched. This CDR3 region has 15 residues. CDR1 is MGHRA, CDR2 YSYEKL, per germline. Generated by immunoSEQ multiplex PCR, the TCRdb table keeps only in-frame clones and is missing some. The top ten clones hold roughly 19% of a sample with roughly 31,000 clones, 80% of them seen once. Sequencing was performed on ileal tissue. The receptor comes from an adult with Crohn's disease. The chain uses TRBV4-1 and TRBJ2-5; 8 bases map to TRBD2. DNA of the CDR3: TGCGCCAGCAGCCTAGGACTAGCCTCGGGAGAGACCCAGTACTTC. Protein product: CASSLGLASGETQYF.